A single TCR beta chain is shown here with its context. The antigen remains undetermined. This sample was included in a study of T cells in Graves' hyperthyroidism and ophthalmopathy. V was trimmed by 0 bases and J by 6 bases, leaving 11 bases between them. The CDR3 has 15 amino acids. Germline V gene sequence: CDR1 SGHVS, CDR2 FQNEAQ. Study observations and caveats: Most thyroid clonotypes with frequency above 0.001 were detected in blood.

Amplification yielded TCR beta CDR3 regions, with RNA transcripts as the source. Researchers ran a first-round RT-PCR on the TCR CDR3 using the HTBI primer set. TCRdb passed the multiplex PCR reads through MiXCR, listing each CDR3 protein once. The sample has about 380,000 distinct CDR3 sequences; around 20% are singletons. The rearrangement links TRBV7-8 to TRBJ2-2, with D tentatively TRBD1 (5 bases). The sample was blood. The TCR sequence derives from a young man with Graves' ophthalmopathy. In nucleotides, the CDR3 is TGTGCCAGCAGCTTAGCAGGCAGGGCCGCCGGGGAGCTGTTTTTT. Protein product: CASSLAGRAAGELFF.